Following are 9 T cell receptor beta chains from one sample sequenced in a study of blood T cell repertoires in COVID-19. This table comes from immunoSEQ multiplex PCR, and its TCRdb copy is limited to in-frame clones, with some not included. This table holds roughly 80,000 clones, around 81% found once. Sequencing was performed on peripheral blood. The receptor set was obtained from a human donor in a cohort sampled during active COVID-19.

The genes are TRBV6-2 or TRBV6-3 and TRBJ1-1; D uncertain. This CDR3 is 15 amino acids long. The germline V and J ends were trimmed by 0 bases and 2 bases, with 10 bases remaining between them. The V gene's germline CDR1 is MNHEY and CDR2 SVGEGT. DNA of the CDR3: TGTGCCAGCAGTTACTCGAGGTTGGGTAACACTGAAGCTTTCTTT. Encoded protein: CASSYSRLGNTEAFF.

The chain combines TRBV4-2 with TRBJ2-1, with 10 bases fitting TRBD2. CDR1 LGHNA and CDR2 YNFKEQ come from the germline V gene. Germline trimming cut 0 bases from V and 6 bases from J; bases unmatched to any gene: 8. This CDR3 spans 17 amino acids. The CDR3 loop reads CASSQEQRGGLGNEQFF. CDR3 bases: TGTGCCAGCAGCCAAGAACAGCGGGGGGGCCTCGGCAATGAGCAGTTCTTC.

The CDR3 reads CASSAGQGGNSPLHF. As DNA, the CDR3 is TGTGCCAGCAGCGCTGGGCAGGGAGGTAATTCACCCCTCCACTTT. The gene calls are TRBV5-4 and TRBJ1-6, with D possibly matching TRBD1 (5 bases). This CDR3 contains 15 residues. The germline V gene has CDR1 SGHNT and CDR2 YYREEE (reference sequence). V was trimmed by 4 bases and J by 6 bases, leaving 14 bases between them.

For the CDR3, the DNA is TGTGCCAGCAGCCCGGGCAGGGTGGGCTACGAGCAGTACTTC. Amino acid sequence: CASSPGRVGYEQYF. The chain joins TRBV6-5 to TRBJ2-7; the D gene is possibly TRBD1 (5 bases). The CDR3 loop spans 14 amino acids. Germline V gene data show CDR1 as MNHEY and CDR2 as SVGAGI. The ends were cut back, 6 bases at V and 3 bases at J, with 15 bases in the middle.

CDR3 DNA sequence: TGCGCCAGCAGCTTTATAGCGGCGGTTGGGTACGAGCAGTACTTC. Amino acids: CASSFIAAVGYEQYF. This chain connects TRBV5-1 to TRBJ2-7; TRBD2 might be the D (6 bases). Trimming stripped 2 bases from V and 4 bases from J, with 16 bases between. This CDR3 region has 15 residues. Germline V gene lookup returns CDR1 SGHRS and CDR2 YFSETQ.

This chain connects TRBV30 to TRBJ1-1; D remains ambiguous. V lost 0 bases to trimming and J lost 5 bases, with 10 bases between them. The CDR3 runs to 13 residues. The germline gives CDR1 GTSNPN, CDR2 SVGIG (reference sequence). The CDR3 DNA sequence: TGTGCCTGGAGTGTATCGGGGTTTACTGAAGCTTTCTTT. It specifies CAWSVSGFTEAFF.

V and J are TRBV9 and TRBJ2-5, with TRBD1 identical over 7 bases. The germline V gene has CDR1 SGDLS and CDR2 YYNGEE. This CDR3 region has 14 residues. V gave up 4 bases and J gave up 3 bases; unmatched junction bases: 6. CDR3 DNA: TGTGCCAGCAGCCTAGGGGGCGAGGAAGAGACCCAGTACTTC. Translated: CASSLGGEEETQYF. The full variable domain, its missing parts supplied by reference TRBV9 and TRBJ2-5, is DSGVTQTPKHLITATGQRVTLRCSPRSGDLSVYWYQQSLDQGLQFLIQYYNGEERAKGNILERFSAQQFPDLHSELNLSSLELGDSALYFCASSLGGEEETQYFGPGTRLLVL.

The V gene is TRBV28, the J gene TRBJ2-7; TRBD1 is a possible D gene (5 bases). This CDR3 region has 13 residues. Between the trimmed V and J ends, which lost 6 bases and 2 bases, there was a span of 11 bases. Germline CDR1 MDHEN, CDR2 SYDVKM. Here the CDR3 DNA reads TGTGCCAGCAGGGACACGGCACCCTACGAGCAGTACTTC. It codes for CASRDTAPYEQYF.

V and J are TRBV30 and TRBJ1-1; 9 positions agree with TRBD1. This CDR3 has 13 amino acids. V gave up 5 bases and J gave up 3 bases; unmatched junction bases: 4. Germline loops: CDR1 GTSNPN, CDR2 SVGIG (reference sequence). CDR3 sequence reads: CAWRDRADTEAFF. CDR3 DNA: TGTGCCTGGCGGGACAGGGCGGACACTGAAGCTTTCTTT.